The present entry profiles one T cell receptor (beta chain) with its context. It has no known antigen specificity. Qualities for individual bases were not recorded, and no much larger clone is one base off. The library came from the immunoSEQ multiplex PCR assay. For the multiplex PCR, a mixture combining 60 forward primers for TCR Vbeta segments and 13 reverse primers for TCR Jbeta segments was used. The CDR3 region of rearranged TCR beta genes was amplified from genomic DNA with a multiplex PCR assay. On the Illumina HiSeq System, the amplified TCR beta libraries were sequenced as 87-base-pair reads. Per the authors' processing: In a later analysis, some 80 million unique TCR beta chains were counted across the 650 to 700 repertoires, and about 9.9 million of these chains were shared by at least two donors. To remove PCR and sequencing errors, raw reads were error-corrected and collapsed into unique sequences using a nearest-neighbor algorithm that merged closely related sequences. CDR3 sequences were aligned to IMGT reference sequences to assign V, D and J gene segments. Each retained sequence needed at least a six-nucleotide match to both a V gene segment and a J gene segment. Rearrangements were classified as productive when the CDR3 lacked stop codons and remained in frame with V and J, and all other rearrangements were classified as non-productive. CDR3 was defined according to IMGT convention as the region running from the second conserved V-encoded cysteine to the conserved J-encoded phenylalanine. The earlier analysis of 500 to 750 of the donors excluded any sequence lacking an unambiguous match to a single V gene segment. An earlier analysis of fewer than 650 of the donors classified V segments as functional when productive rearrangements were above 56.7% and as segregating when the standard deviation between donors was above 5%. A statistical classification framework was built to diagnose cytomegalovirus status from the catalog of TCR beta chain sequences. A later analysis assigned V and J genes by comparing TCR nucleotide sequences with IMGT/GENE-DB human TR gene sequences. In a later analysis, CDR3 sequences and most-parsimonious VDJ recombination scenarios were assigned using the TCRdist pipeline. In a later analysis, each TCR beta chain was defined by its CDR3 amino acid sequence together with its V-gene family, and reads without a unique V-gene family were excluded. A later analysis removed 550 to 700 highly shared, low-generation-probability nucleotide sequences to deal with suspected cross-contamination and a sequencing artifact. A later analysis calculated a clonal expansion index for each public chain from normalized within-repertoire ranks of inferred template counts. In a later analysis, generation probabilities were computed with a VDJ recombination model fitted to out-of-frame rearrangements, and the resulting probabilities were checked against IGoR. In a later analysis, hypergeometric tests were used to score TCR-TCR, TCR-HLA and TCR-CMV co-occurrence, with a repertoire-size bias correction applied to TCR pairs. False discovery rates were estimated in a later analysis by permuting HLA or CMV assignments 20 times. In a later analysis, co-occurring TCRs were grouped using DBSCAN, with TCRdist sequence similarity added in when clustering inside HLA-allele-positive subsets. Co-occurrence clustering excluded repertoires with fewer than 30,000 or more than 120,000 public chains, plus five with anomalous nucleotide sharing. Drawn from immuneACCESS, this table holds only the in-frame rearrangements with V and J called that TCRdb kept. Clones are partly lost; checked studies trace under half to an unresolved V gene and leave the rest unexplained. V and J calls and clone size are those listed in that table; D and trimming were worked out from the DNA. Across this sample there are about 110,000 clones, with approximately 70% seen only once. Of the sample, over 7.5% falls within the top ten clones.

The entry originates in a study of cytomegalovirus exposure and HLA in healthy donors listed by TCRdb under 2017. As for the study more broadly: In an earlier analysis of roughly 590 of the donors, about 260 Gb of sequence data and 100 million or so unique TCR beta sequences from about 179 million T cells were reported. Roughly 300 gigabases of sequencing data and 70 million to 100 million unique TCR sequences were included in an early release covering 500 to 750 HLA-typed donors. The genetic ancestry cluster associated with self-reported Caucasian donors included 70% to 85% of the roughly 360 genotyped donors. The study aimed to test whether cataloging public T cell receptors could reveal signatures of past pathogen exposure. The study profiled the T cell repertoires of 500 to 800 subjects by immunosequencing and related them to cytomegalovirus serostatus. A separate validation cohort of approximately 130 different subjects was used in addition to the 666-subject first cohort. To predict cytomegalovirus infection status, the study brought together high-throughput TCR immunosequencing, statistical association of individual TCRs with disease status, and machine learning. A later analysis re-examined previously published TCR beta repertoires from more than 550 donors and added high-resolution HLA genotyping to investigate patterns of TCR occurrence. In the later analysis, no new phenotypic data were used to find candidate immune exposures; instead, reliance was placed on TCR beta sequences and their occurrence across donors. An earlier analysis of 500 to 750 of the donors applied high-throughput TCR beta sequencing to assess whether each TCR beta V gene segment acted as functional or pseudogenic. Alongside the repertoire data, information on donor age, sex, ethnicity and CMV serostatus was compiled. Genome-wide SNP genotypes for about three fifths of the roughly 670 donors were used in a later genetic analysis, which treated that subset as a discovery cohort. Every discovery cohort repertoire had been produced on one sequencing platform. Both class I and class II loci were covered by HLA typing, at four-digit resolution. The number of typed donors differed by locus: roughly 629-640 for A, B, C, DRB1 and DQB1; some 500 for DQA1; 606 for DPA1; and about 450 for DPB1. Several DR-DQ haplotypes were handled as single units for association and clustering, since linkage in the cohort was strong. Across around 400 genotyped donors of the cohort, an average of about 250,000 unique TCR beta nucleotide sequences per donor were sequenced, and approximately 17% of those sequences were non-productive. General conclusions and limits of the study: Because HLA typing was unavailable for some donors at each locus, only the typed subset was used in association tests. It was suggested by the authors that the approach could potentially be generalized to other disease states and immunological phenotypes. A total of roughly 160 TCR beta chains were listed by the study as associated with cytomegalovirus. Specific HLA alleles were associated with roughly 17,000 TCR beta sequences at a false discovery rate of 0.05 in a later analysis. Three of the identified cytomegalovirus-associated TCR beta chains were confirmed in vitro to be specific for cytomegalovirus antigens. In both the original and validation cohorts, the classifier was reported to diagnose cytomegalovirus status with high specificity and sensitivity. The earlier analysis of approximately 540 of the donors excluded roughly 17 rarely observed V segments, including chromosome 9 orphons, because counts were too low. Compared with equally common non-associated chains, HLA-associated TCR beta chains in a later analysis were more clonally expanded and had lower generation probabilities. Linkage disequilibrium might explain the correlated functional status among segregating V segments, but an unknown experimental factor could not be ruled out. Most TCR sequences were observed very rarely across donors, whereas some public TCRs were present in many individuals. Broadly in line with IMGT annotations, most TCR beta V segments showed up in productive rearrangements about 87% or about 30% of the time in an earlier analysis of 450 to 750 of the donors. The presence/absence analyses assumed that sequencing depth was roughly uniform across donors, and that assumption may not be true. When HLA alleles, especially DR and DQ, strongly co-occurred, attributing TCR associations to individual alleles was difficult. The cohort was sequenced for TCR beta chains only, and without alpha or paired-chain data the features that could be detected were limited. A further reported finding was that TCR beta sequences accurately predicted the HLA-A and HLA-B alleles for most subjects in the first cohort. A cluster of highly shared sequence variants was judged likely to be a technical artifact of the sequencing pipeline. For the cohort, immune exposure information was limited to CMV serostatus. According to a later analysis, most CMV-associated TCR beta chains appeared to be HLA-restricted, and the HLA associations seemed to be driven largely by CMV exposure. An association between a missense DCLRE1C variant and V-gene and J-gene trimming of TCR beta chains was found in a later genetic analysis and replicated in an independent cohort. In a later genetic analysis, fewer N-insertions in productive TCRs were reported among donors in an Asian-associated ancestry cluster than the roughly 710-donor mean. In a later analysis, the rate of TCR association differed among HLA loci, with DRB1 alleles having the most associated TCRs and HLA-C alleles having the fewest. In a later analysis, several top co-occurrence clusters were reported to appear linked to parvovirus B19, influenza, CMV and Epstein-Barr virus. The 87-base-pair reads could not distinguish some IMGT-functional V segments, including TRBV6-2 and TRBV6-3, so those segments were excluded.

A distance of 14 bases separates the germline ends of V and J, which lose 4 bases and 1 base respectively. Reading the germline V gene gives CDR1 SGHRS and CDR2 YFSETQ. Its CDR3 holds 15 amino acids, cysteine through phenylalanine. The kept DNA is CDR3 alone, 45 bases in frame from the first base. The cohort consisted of 600 or so healthy bone marrow donors. All cohort members were sampled while nominally healthy, although unrecorded immune exposures were likely present. The donor tested CMV seronegative and was one of the 352 seronegative cohort members. A peripheral blood sample was provided by each donor, and peripheral blood mononuclear cells were used for TCR beta sequencing. The Qiagen DNeasy Blood Extraction Kit was used to extract genomic DNA from the blood cell samples.

This TCR was recovered from a man aged 35-49 years in good health and CMV-seronegative. Input material: PBMCs. This chain joins TRBV5-1 to TRBJ1-1, with TRBD1 as a weak D call on 6 bases. The CDR3 is CASSPRDISNTEAFF. The sequenced DNA: TGCGCCAGCAGCCCAAGGGACATTTCGAACACTGAAGCTTTCTTT.